The present T cell receptor (beta chain) was sequenced within a study of a mutant IDH1 vaccine in newly diagnosed glioma. Study outcomes and limitations: It was over 85% of patients that developed vaccine-induced immune responses.

Germline V lookup: CDR1 SGHRS, CDR2 YFSETQ. The CDR3 runs to 15 residues. V was shortened by 4 bases and J by 2 bases, with 15 bases between the two germline ends. Note on this clone: As yet, its antigen is unknown.

Time point of the sample: week 35, safety follow-up. All doses held 300 ug of mutant IDH1 20-mer peptide, with topical imiquimod. This table comes from immunoSEQ multiplex PCR, and its TCRdb copy is limited to in-frame clones, with some not included. The sample has roughly 38,000 clones; roughly nine tenths are singletons. The chain recombines TRBV5-1 with TRBJ1-2, with a tentative D call TRBD1 (6 bases). Sample: PBMCs, taken from a glioma patient whose treatment included an IDH1 peptide vaccine. The clonotype comes from a man in his forties with glioma. The CDR3 spells CASSPGTRQNYGYTF. For the CDR3, the DNA is TGCGCCAGCAGCCCCGGGACACGACAGAACTATGGCTACACCTTC.